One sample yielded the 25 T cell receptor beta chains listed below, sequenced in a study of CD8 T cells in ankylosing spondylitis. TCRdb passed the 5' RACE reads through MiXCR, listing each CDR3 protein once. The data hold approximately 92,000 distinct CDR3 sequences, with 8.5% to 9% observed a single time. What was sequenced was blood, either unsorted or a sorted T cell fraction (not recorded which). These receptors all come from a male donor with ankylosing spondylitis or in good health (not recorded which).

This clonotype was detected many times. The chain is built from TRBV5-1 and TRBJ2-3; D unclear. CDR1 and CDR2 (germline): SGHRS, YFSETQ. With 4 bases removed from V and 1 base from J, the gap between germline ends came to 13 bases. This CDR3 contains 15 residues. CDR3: CASSRGRPRTDTQYF. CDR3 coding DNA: TGCGCCAGCAGCCGCGGCAGACCACGCACAGATACGCAGTATTTT.

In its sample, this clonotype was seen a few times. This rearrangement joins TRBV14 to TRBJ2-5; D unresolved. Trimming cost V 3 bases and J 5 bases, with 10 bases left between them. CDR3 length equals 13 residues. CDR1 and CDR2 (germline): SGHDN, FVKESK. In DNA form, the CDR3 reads TGTGCCAGCAGCCAGCTGACGAAGGAGACCCAGTACTTC. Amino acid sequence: CASSQLTKETQYF.

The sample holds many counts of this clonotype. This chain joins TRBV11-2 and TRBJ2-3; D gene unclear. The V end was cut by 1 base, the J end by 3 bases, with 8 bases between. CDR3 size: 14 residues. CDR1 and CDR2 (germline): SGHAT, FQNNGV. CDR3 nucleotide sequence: TGTGCCAGCAGCTTAGCCACCTGGACAGATACGCAGTATTTT. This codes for CASSLATWTDTQYF.

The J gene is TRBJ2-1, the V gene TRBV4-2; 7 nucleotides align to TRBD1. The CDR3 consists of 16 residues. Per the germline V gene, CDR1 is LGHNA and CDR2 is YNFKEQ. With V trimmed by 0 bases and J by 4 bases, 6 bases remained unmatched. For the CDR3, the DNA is TGTGCCAGCAGCCAAGATTTCGGGACAGAGTACAATGAGCAGTTCTTC. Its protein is CASSQDFGTEYNEQFF.

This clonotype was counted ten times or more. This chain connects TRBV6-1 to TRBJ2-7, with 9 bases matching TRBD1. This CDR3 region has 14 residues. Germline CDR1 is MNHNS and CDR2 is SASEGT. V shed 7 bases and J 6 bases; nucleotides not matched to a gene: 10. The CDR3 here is CASTPRDRAREQYF. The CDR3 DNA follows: TGTGCCAGCACTCCCCGGGACAGGGCTCGCGAGCAGTACTTC.

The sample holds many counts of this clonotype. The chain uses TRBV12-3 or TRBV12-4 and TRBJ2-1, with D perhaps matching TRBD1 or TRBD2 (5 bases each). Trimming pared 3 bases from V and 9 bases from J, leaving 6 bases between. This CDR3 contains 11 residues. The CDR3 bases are TGTGCCAGCAGTTTTGGGGGTGAGCAGTTCTTC. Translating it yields CASSFGGEQFF.

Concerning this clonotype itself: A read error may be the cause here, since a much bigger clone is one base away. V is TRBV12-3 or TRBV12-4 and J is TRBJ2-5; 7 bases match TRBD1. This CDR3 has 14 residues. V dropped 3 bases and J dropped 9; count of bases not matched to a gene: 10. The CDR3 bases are TGTGCCAGCAGTTTGTCATACAGGGGTGAGGCCCAGTACTTC. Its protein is CASSLSYRGEAQYF.

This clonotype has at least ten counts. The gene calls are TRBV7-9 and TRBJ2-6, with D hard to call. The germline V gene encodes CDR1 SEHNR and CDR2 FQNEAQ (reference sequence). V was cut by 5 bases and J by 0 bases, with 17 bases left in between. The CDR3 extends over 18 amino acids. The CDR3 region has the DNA TGTGCCAGCAGCGTAAAGGGTCCTCGCCTCTCTGGGGCCAACGTCCTGACTTTC. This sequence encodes CASSVKGPRLSGANVLTF.

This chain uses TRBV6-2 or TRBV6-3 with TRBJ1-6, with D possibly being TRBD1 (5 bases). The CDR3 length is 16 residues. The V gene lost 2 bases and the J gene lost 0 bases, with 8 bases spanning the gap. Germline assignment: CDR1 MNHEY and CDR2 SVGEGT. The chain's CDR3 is CASSYGAGSYNSPLHF. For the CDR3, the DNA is TGTGCCAGCAGTTACGGGGCAGGCTCCTATAATTCACCCCTCCACTTT.

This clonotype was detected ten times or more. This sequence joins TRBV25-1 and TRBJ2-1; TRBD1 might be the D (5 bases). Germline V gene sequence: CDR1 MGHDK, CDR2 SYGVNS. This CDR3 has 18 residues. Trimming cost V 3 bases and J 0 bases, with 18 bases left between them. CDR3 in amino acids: CASSDPDSRFPSYNEQFF. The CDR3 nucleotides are TGTGCCAGCAGTGACCCCGACAGCAGATTTCCCTCCTACAATGAGCAGTTCTTC. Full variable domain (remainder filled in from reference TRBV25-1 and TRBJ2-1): EADIYQTPRYLVIGTGKKITLECSQTMGHDKMYWYQQDPGMELHLIHYSYGVNSTEKGDLSSESTVSRIRTEHFPLTLESARPSHTSQYLCASSDPDSRFPSYNEQFFGPGTRLTVL.

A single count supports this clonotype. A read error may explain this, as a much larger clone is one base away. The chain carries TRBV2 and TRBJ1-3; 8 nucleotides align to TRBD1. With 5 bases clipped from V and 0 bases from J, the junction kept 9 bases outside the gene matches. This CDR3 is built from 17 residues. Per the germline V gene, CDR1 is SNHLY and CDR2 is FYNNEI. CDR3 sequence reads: CASSSGTGHSSGNTIYF. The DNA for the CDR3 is TGTGCCAGCAGTTCCGGGACAGGCCATTCCTCTGGAAACACCATATATTTT.

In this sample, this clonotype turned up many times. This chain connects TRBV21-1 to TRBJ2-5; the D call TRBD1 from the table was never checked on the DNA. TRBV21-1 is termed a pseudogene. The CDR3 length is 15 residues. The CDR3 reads CASTRPGRPQETQYF. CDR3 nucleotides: TGTGCCAGCACCCGCCCAGGGCGGCCACAAGAGACCCAGTACTTC.

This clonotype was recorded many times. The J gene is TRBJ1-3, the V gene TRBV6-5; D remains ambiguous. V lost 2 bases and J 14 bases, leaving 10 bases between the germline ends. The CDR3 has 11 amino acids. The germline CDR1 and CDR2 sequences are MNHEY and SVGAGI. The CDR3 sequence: CASSYGGGLYF. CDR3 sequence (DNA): TGTGCCAGCAGTTACGGAGGCGGATTATATTTT.

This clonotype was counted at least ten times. CDR3 loop: CSAYRGRWETQYF. The CDR3, as DNA: TGCAGTGCTTACAGGGGGCGTTGGGAGACCCAGTACTTC. The chain couples TRBV20-1 to TRBJ2-5; 9 bases align to TRBD1. V lost 5 bases to trimming and J lost 5 bases; unmatched junction nucleotides: 6. The germline gives CDR1 DFQATT, CDR2 SNEGSKA (reference sequence). The CDR3 sequence is 13 residues long.

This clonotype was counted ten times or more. The DNA of the CDR3 is TGCGCCAGCAACTGGGGGTTGAATGAAAAACTGTTTTTT. It translates to CASNWGLNEKLFF. The chain is built from TRBV23-1 and TRBJ1-4, with D perhaps matching TRBD1 (5 bases). TRBV23-1 is an open reading frame whose function is uncertain. This CDR3 comprises 13 residues. V was cut by 7 bases and J by 5 bases, with 11 bases left in between.

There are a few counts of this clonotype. CDR3 sequence reads: CASSPGTGGSNQPQHF. The CDR3 DNA reads TGCGCCAGCAGCCCCGGGACAGGAGGTAGCAATCAGCCCCAGCATTTT. The rearrangement links TRBV5-1 to TRBJ1-5, with 8 bases lining up with TRBD1. J lost 0 bases, V lost 4 bases, and 6 bases had no gene match. Germline V gene sequence: CDR1 SGHRS, CDR2 YFSETQ. CDR3 size: 16 residues.

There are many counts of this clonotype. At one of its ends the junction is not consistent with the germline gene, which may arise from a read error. CDR3 DNA sequence: TGTGCCAGCATTTTAGACATGAACACTGAAGCTTTCTTT. Translating it yields CASILDMNTEAFF. V is TRBV12-3 or TRBV12-4 and J is TRBJ1-1, with D unresolved. The CDR3 runs 13 residues.

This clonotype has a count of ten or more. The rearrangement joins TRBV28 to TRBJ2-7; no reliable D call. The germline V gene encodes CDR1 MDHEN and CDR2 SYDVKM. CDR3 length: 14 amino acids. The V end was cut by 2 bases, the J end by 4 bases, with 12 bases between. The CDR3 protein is CASSLGLAIYEQYF. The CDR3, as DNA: TGTGCCAGCAGTTTAGGCCTGGCAATTTACGAGCAGTACTTC.

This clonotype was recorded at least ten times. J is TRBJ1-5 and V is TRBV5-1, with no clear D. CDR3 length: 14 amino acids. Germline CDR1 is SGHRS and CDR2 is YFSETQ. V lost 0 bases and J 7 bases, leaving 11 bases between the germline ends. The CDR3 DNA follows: TGCGCCAGCAGCTTGGAAGACCCGACCCAGCCCCAGCATTTT. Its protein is CASSLEDPTQPQHF.

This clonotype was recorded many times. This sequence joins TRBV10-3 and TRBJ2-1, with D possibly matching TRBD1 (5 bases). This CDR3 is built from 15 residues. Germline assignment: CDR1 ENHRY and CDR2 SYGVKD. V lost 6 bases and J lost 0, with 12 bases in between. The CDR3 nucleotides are TGTGCCATCAGACTCCAGGGAAGCTCCTACAATGAGCAGTTCTTC. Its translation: CAIRLQGSSYNEQFF.

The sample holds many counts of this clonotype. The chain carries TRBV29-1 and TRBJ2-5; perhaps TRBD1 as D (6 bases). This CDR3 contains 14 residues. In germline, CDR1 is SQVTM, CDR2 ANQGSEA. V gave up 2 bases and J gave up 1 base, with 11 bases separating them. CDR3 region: CSVEPADSQETQYF. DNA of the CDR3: TGCAGCGTTGAACCGGCGGACAGCCAAGAGACCCAGTACTTC.

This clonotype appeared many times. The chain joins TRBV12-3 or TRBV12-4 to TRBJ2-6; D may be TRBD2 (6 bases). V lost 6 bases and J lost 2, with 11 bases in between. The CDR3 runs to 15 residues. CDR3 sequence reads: CASRARGAGANVLTF. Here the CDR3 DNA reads TGTGCCAGCAGGGCTCGCGGGGCTGGGGCCAACGTCCTGACTTTC.

The CDR3: CASSGAGGTDTQYF. CDR3 DNA sequence: TGTGCCAGCAGCGGAGCGGGGGGTACAGATACGCAGTATTTT. This rearrangement joins TRBV7-2 to TRBJ2-3; 9 nucleotides agree with TRBD2. This CDR3 is built from 14 residues. The germline CDR1 and CDR2 sequences are SGHTA and FQGNSA. V trimming: 5 bases; J trimming: 3 bases; junction bases outside the gene matches: 3. The full variable domain, completed using reference TRBV7-2 and TRBJ2-3, is GAGVSQSPSNKVTEKGKDVELRCDPISGHTALYWYRQSLGQGLEFLIYFQGNSAPDKSGLPSDRFSAERTGGSVSTLTIQRTQQEDSAVYLCASSGAGGTDTQYFGPGTRLTVL.

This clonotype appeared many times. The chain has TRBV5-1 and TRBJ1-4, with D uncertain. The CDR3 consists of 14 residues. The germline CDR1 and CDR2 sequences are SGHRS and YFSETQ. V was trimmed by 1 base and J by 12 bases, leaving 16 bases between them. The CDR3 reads CASSLSSESAQLFF. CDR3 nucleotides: TGCGCCAGCAGCTTGAGCAGTGAGTCCGCGCAACTGTTTTTT.

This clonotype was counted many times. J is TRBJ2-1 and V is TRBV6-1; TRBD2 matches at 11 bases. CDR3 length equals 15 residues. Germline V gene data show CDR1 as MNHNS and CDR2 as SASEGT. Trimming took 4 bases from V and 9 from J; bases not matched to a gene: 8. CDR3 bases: TGTGCCAGCAGTGTAGCGGGGGGGCCGGGCTTTGAGCAGTTCTTC. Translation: CASSVAGGPGFEQFF.